The 10 T cell receptor beta chains below all came from one sample that was sequenced in a study of blood T cell repertoires in COVID-19. Clones were sequenced by immunoSEQ multiplex PCR, and TCRdb holds only the in-frame ones, with some missing. Here the sample spans around 300,000 clones, roughly 85% being singletons. The specimen was PBMCs or T cells enriched from blood (not recorded which). These receptors were obtained from a woman between 50 and 59 years old who had recovered from COVID-19.

This clone has a single count. The J gene is TRBJ1-2, the V gene TRBV6-5, with a weak D call TRBD1 (6 bases). This CDR3 has 12 residues. Germline CDR1 and CDR2: MNHEY and SVGAGI. V lost 8 bases and J 8 bases, leaving 15 bases between the germline ends. CDR3 sequence reads: CASGPGAGGYTF. Here the CDR3 DNA reads TGTGCCAGCGGGCCAGGGGCGGGCGGCTACACCTTC.

The chain carries TRBV5-4 and TRBJ1-1; D is possibly TRBD1 (6 bases). Germline CDR1 SGHNT, CDR2 YYREEE (reference sequence). Between the trimmed V and J ends, which lost 4 bases and 2 bases, there was a span of 15 bases. CDR3 length: 15 amino acids. CDR3 sequence: CASSIFNRENTEAFF. CDR3 bases: TGTGCCAGCAGCATTTTTAACAGGGAAAACACTGAAGCTTTCTTT.

The chain recombines TRBV19 with TRBJ2-1, with TRBD1 identical over 10 bases. Germline V gene data show CDR1 as LNHDA and CDR2 as SQIVND (reference sequence). CDR3 size: 15 residues. V shed 4 bases, J shed 3 bases, and the junction held 3 bases outside the gene matches. In DNA form, the CDR3 reads TGTGCCAGTAGTACTCGGACAGGGGGCTACAATGAGCAGTTCTTC. It yields the protein CASSTRTGGYNEQFF. The entire variable domain, with the rest obtained from reference TRBV19 and TRBJ2-1, is as follows: DGGITQSPKYLFRKEGQNVTLSCEQNLNHDAMYWYRQDPGQGLRLIYYSQIVNDFQKGDIAEGYSVSREKKESFPLTVTSAQKNPTAFYLCASSTRTGGYNEQFFGPGTRLTVL.

The rearrangement joins TRBV6-5 to TRBJ1-4; 7 bases align to TRBD1. The germline V gene has CDR1 MNHEY and CDR2 SVGAGI. V trimming: 6 bases; J trimming: 0 bases; junction bases outside the gene matches: 4. The CDR3 runs to 15 residues. The CDR3 bases are TGTGCCAGCAGGGCAGGGGGAGCAACTAATGAAAAACTGTTTTTT. It codes for CASRAGGATNEKLFF.

The V and J genes are TRBV19 and TRBJ1-5, with D unclear. CDR1 and CDR2 (germline): LNHDA, SQIVND (reference sequence). CDR3 size: 12 residues. V lost 5 bases to trimming and J lost 2 bases, with 4 bases between them. This CDR3 is CASSSGNQPQHF. DNA of the CDR3: TGTGCCAGTAGTTCGGGCAATCAGCCCCAGCATTTT.

The chain carries TRBV7-9 and TRBJ1-2; 8 bases match TRBD1. Germline V CDR1 and CDR2: SEHNR, FQNEAQ (reference sequence). The CDR3 runs to 13 residues. Trimming at V came to 3 bases and at J to 6 bases, leaving 3 bases not matched to a gene. The CDR3 is CASSLGQADGYTF. CDR3 coding DNA: TGTGCCAGCAGCTTGGGACAGGCCGATGGCTACACCTTC. Full variable domain (rest looked up from reference TRBV7-9 and TRBJ1-2): DTGVSQNPRHKITKRGQNVTFRCDPISEHNRLYWYRQTLGQGPEFLTYFQNEAQLEKSRLLSDRFSAERPKGSFSTLEIQRTEQGDSAMYLCASSLGQADGYTFGSGTRLTVV.

The rearrangement links TRBV5-1 to TRBJ2-2, with D tentatively TRBD1 (6 bases). The germline V gene encodes CDR1 SGHRS and CDR2 YFSETQ. The CDR3 sequence is 13 residues long. V was pared by 6 bases and J by 1 base, with 7 bases between. The CDR3 sequence is CASTGVNTGELFF. CDR3 nucleotides: TGCGCCAGCACAGGGGTGAACACCGGGGAGCTGTTTTTT.

V and J are TRBV20-1 and TRBJ2-5; no firm D call. CDR3 size: 11 residues. The V and J ends lost 5 bases and 0 bases respectively, with 4 bases between them. CDR1 DFQATT and CDR2 SNEGSKA come from the germline V gene (reference sequence). CDR3 in amino acids: CSAEDQETQYF. Written as DNA, the CDR3 is TGCAGTGCTGAGGACCAAGAGACCCAGTACTTC.

The chain employs TRBV5-1 and TRBJ2-7, with 11 bases identical to TRBD2. The CDR3 extends over 15 amino acids. CDR1 and CDR2 from the germline V gene are SGHRS and YFSETQ. Trimming at V came to 4 bases and at J to 7 bases, leaving 10 bases not matched to a gene. CDR3 region: CASSGVAGGPGEQYF. The DNA for the CDR3 is TGCGCCAGCAGCGGGGTAGCGGGAGGGCCGGGAGAGCAGTACTTC.

This chain uses TRBV9 with TRBJ2-2; 7 bases are shared with TRBD2. This CDR3 comprises 15 residues. Trimming cost V 3 bases and J 4 bases; bases outside gene matches: 6. CDR1 and CDR2 (germline): SGDLS, YYNGEE. CDR3 loop: CASSERGGSTGELFF. CDR3 DNA sequence: TGTGCCAGCAGCGAAAGGGGAGGGAGCACCGGGGAGCTGTTTTTT.